The clone carrying this T cell receptor beta chain was counted between two and nine times. The record originates from a study of blood T cell repertoires in COVID-19. The overall study: Material from acute and convalescent COVID-19 was sourced from the United States, Italy and Spain. T cells, B-cell-depleted T cells, or PBMCs supplied cDNA or gDNA.

Methods used by the authors: Reference gene primer amplification gave nucleated cell count estimates. Assay: immunoSEQ multiplex PCR; the TCRdb copy retains only in-frame clones and omits some. Clone size and V and J calls were adopted from that table, with D and trimming inferred from the DNA. The repertoire has 70,000 to 95,000 clones, 80% to 95% of them found once; the top ten carry approximately 6%. The sequence was obtained from a woman in her sixties with active COVID-19. The sequencing input was peripheral blood.

CDR3 in DNA: TGTGCCAGCAGCTGGAGGCTGAAGCGGGGTGCGAACACTGAAGCTTTCTTT. Amino acids: CASSWRLKRGANTEAFF. This chain joins TRBV5-4 and TRBJ1-1, with no clear D. Germline CDR1 SGHNT, CDR2 YYREEE (reference sequence). Trimming stripped 3 bases from V and 1 base from J, with 19 bases between. The CDR3 is made up of 17 amino acids.